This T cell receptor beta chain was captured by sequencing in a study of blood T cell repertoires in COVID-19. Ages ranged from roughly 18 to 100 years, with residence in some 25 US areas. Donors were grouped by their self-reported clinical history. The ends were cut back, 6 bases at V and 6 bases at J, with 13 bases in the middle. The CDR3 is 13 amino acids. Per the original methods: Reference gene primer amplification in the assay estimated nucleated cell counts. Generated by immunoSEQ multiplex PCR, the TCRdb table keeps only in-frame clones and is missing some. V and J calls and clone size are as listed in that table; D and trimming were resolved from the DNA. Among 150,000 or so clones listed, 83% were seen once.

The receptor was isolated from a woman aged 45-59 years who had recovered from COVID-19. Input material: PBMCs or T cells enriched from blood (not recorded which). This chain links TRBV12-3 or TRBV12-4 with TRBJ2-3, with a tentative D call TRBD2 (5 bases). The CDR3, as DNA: TGTGCCAGCAGCCTCCTAGGCGGGGATACGCAGTATTTT. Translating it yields CASSLLGGDTQYF.